This T cell receptor (beta chain) is from a study of early T cells in non-severe SARS-CoV-2 infection. Study as a whole: Sequenced material consisted of bulk RNA (from unsorted whole blood), and chains were unpaired.

Unique molecular identifiers were added to individual cDNA molecules. TCRdb recomputed calls from the 5' RACE reads with MiXCR, one row per CDR3 protein. Of about 60,000 distinct CDR3 sequences listed, about 5.6% are singletons. Study findings and constraints: Comparison of clonotypes with VDJdb favored anti-spike CD8 responses while missing private and CD4 specificities.

Germline V gives CDR1 SQVTM, CDR2 ANQGSEA. Trimming removed 5 bases at V and 1 base at J, with 11 bases between. This CDR3 spans 13 amino acids. This clonotype showed up many times. As yet, its antigen is unknown. The V and J genes are TRBV29-1 and TRBJ1-1; D ambiguous. The source is an adult who was a healthcare worker with PCR-confirmed SARS-CoV-2 infection or an uninfected control (not recorded which). Input material: whole blood. The CDR3 region is CSVKQNSNTEAFF. CDR3 sequence (DNA): TGCAGCGTTAAGCAGAACTCGAACACTGAAGCTTTCTTT. Using reference TRBV29-1 and TRBJ1-1 for the parts outside the CDR3, the full variable domain is SAVISQKPSRDICQRGTSLTIQCQVDSQVTMMFWYRQQPGQSLTLIATANQGSEATYESGFVIDKFPISRPNLTFSTLTVSNMSPEDSSIYLCSVKQNSNTEAFFGQGTRLTVV.